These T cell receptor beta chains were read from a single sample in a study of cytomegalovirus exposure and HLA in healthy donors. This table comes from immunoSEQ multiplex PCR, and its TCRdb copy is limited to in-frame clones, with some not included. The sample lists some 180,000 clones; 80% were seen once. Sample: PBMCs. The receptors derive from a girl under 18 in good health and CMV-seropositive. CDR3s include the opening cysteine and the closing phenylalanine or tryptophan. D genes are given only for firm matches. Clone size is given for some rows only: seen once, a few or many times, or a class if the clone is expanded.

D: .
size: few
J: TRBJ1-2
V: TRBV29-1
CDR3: CSVEIPPRAATF
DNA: TGCAGCGTTGAAATCCCCCCCAGGGCGGCCACCTTC

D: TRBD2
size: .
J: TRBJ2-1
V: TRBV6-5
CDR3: CASSGLAGAYNEQFF
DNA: TGTGCCAGCAGTGGACTAGCGGGGGCCTACAATGAGCAGTTCTTC

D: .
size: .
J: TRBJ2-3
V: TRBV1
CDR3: CTSGAGGGPSGTDTQYF
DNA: TGCACCAGCGGGGCGGGAGGGGGCCCGAGCGGCACAGATACGCAGTATTTT

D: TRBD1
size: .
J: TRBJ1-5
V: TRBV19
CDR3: CASSPGTARGNQPQHF
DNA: TGTGCCAGTAGTCCGGGGACAGCTAGGGGCAATCAGCCCCAGCATTTT

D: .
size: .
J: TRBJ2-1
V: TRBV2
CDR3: CASSEVGGLSSYNEQFF
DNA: TGTGCCAGCAGTGAAGTTGGCGGTTTAAGCTCCTACAATGAGCAGTTCTTC

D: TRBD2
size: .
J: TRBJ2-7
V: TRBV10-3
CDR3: CAISGSGNAYEQYF
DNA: TGTGCCATCAGTGGAAGCGGGAACGCCTACGAGCAGTACTTC

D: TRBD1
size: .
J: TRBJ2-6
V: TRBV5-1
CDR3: CASSFLGGNSGANVLTF
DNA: TGCGCCAGCAGCTTCCTAGGGGGCAACTCTGGGGCCAACGTCCTGACTTTC

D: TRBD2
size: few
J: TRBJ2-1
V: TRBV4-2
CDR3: CASSQDGLAGYNEQFF
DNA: TGTGCCAGCAGCCAAGACGGCCTAGCGGGATACAATGAGCAGTTCTTC

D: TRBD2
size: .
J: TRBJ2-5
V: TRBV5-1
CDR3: CASSSRGGNNKETQYF
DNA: TGCGCCAGCAGTTCCCGGGGAGGGAACAATAAAGAGACCCAGTACTTC

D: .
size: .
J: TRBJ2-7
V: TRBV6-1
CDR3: CASSEGLYEQYF
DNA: TGTGCCAGCAGTGAAGGCCTCTACGAGCAGTACTTC

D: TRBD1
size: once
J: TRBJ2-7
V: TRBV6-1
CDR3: CASTDRGSYEQYF
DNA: TGTGCCAGCACGGACAGGGGATCCTACGAGCAGTACTTC

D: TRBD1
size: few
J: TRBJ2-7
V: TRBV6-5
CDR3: CASSPGQGLSEQYF
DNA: TGTGCCAGCAGTCCGGGACAGGGACTGAGCGAGCAGTACTTC

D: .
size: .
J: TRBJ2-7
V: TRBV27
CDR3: CASSFGRGPSYEQYF
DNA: TGTGCCAGCAGTTTTGGGCGAGGGCCCTCCTACGAGCAGTACTTC

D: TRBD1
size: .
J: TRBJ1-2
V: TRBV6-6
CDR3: CASSYAAGGLYGYTF
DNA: TGTGCCAGCAGTTACGCGGCAGGGGGCCTCTATGGCTACACCTTC

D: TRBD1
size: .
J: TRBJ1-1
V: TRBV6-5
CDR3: CASSSRPQGADKAFF
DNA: TGTGCCAGCAGTTCCCGACCTCAGGGGGCGGATAAAGCTTTCTTT

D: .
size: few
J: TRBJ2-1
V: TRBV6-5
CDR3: CASSRGPLGEQFF
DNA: TGTGCCAGCAGCCGCGGGCCCCTTGGGGAGCAGTTCTTC

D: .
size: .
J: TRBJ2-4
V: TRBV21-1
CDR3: CASSMGGHIQYF
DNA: TGTGCCAGCAGCATGGGGGGACACATTCAGTACTTC

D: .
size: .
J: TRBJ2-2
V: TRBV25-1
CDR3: CASSEYSSSGELFF
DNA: TGTGCCAGCAGTGAATATAGTTCGTCCGGGGAGCTGTTTTTT

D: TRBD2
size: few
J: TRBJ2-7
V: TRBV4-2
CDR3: CASSQDWLLAGVSYEQYF
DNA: TGTGCCAGCAGCCAAGATTGGTTACTAGCGGGAGTATCCTACGAGCAGTACTTC

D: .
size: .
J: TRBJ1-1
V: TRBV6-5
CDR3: CASSYSTGLATEAFF
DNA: TGTGCCAGCAGTTACTCAACGGGACTGGCTACTGAAGCTTTCTTT

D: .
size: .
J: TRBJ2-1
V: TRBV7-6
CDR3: CASSLTGSSSYNEQFF
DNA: TGTGCCAGCAGCTTAACGGGTTCCAGCTCCTACAATGAGCAGTTCTTC

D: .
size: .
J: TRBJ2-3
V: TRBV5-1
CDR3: CASSLEAFTDTQYF
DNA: TGCGCCAGCAGCTTGGAAGCATTCACAGATACGCAGTATTTT

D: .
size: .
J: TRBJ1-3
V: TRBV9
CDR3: CASSPQSELSGNTIYF
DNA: TGTGCCAGCAGCCCCCAAAGTGAGCTCTCTGGAAACACCATATATTTT

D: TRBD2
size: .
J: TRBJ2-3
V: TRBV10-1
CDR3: CASSRGLATTDTQYF
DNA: TGCGCCAGCAGTAGAGGACTAGCGACGACAGATACGCAGTATTTT

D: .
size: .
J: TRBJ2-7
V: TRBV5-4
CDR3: CASSLDRVYEQYF
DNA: TGTGCCAGCAGCCTAGACCGAGTCTACGAGCAGTACTTC

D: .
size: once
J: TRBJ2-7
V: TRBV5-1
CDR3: CASSFRQGNYEQYF
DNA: TGCGCCAGCAGCTTTAGGCAGGGAAACTACGAGCAGTACTTC

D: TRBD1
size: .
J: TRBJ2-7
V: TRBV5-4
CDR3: CASSLPLTGGSHEQYF
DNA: TGTGCCAGCAGCTTGCCCCTGACAGGGGGATCGCATGAGCAGTACTTC

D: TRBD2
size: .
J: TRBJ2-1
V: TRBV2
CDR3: CASSVSIAGGLFF
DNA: TGTGCCAGCAGTGTTTCGATAGCGGGAGGGTTGTTCTTC

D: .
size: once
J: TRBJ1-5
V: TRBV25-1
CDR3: CASSESGRGNQPQHF
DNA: TGTGCCAGCAGTGAATCTGGCAGGGGCAATCAGCCCCAGCATTTT

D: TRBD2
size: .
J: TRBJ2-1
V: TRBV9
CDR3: CASSEWGGRDPHYNEQFF
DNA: TGTGCCAGCAGCGAGTGGGGAGGGCGGGACCCTCACTACAATGAGCAGTTCTTC

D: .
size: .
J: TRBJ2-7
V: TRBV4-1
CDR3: CASSQGLLAAGYEQYF
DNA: TGCGCCAGCAGCCAAGGTCTATTAGCGGCAGGCTACGAGCAGTACTTC